The rows below give T cell receptor beta chains drawn from one sample of a study of technical replicates of blood from several donors. Only in-frame clones appear in the TCRdb table, and some are missing; sequencing was by immunoSEQ multiplex PCR. The data contain tens of thousands of clones, 94% of them seen just once; the ten biggest clones take up 0.2% to 0.3%. Sequencing was carried out using T cells isolated from PBMCs. The source of these receptors is a human donor in good health. Each CDR3 is given with its conserved first and last residue. Each record gives: V gene, J gene, D gene, clone size, CDR3 protein, CDR3 DNA. D genes are given only for firm matches. The size field is filled for only some rows; it gives once, few, many or a size class.

TRBV5-6	TRBJ2-5	TRBD1	.	CASSFGDSTETQYF	TGTGCCAGCAGCTTTGGGGACAGTACGGAGACCCAGTACTTC
TRBV7-9	TRBJ1-2	.	.	CASSSQGVDYGYTF	TGTGCCAGCAGCTCACAGGGTGTCGACTATGGCTACACCTTC
TRBV30	TRBJ2-1	.	.	CAWSATKDEQFF	TGTGCCTGGAGTGCGACTAAGGATGAGCAGTTCTTC
TRBV6-1	TRBJ1-4	TRBD1	.	CASSDKQGRGKLFF	TGTGCCAGCAGTGATAAACAGGGGAGAGGAAAACTGTTTTTT
TRBV19	TRBJ1-5	TRBD1	.	CASSIAAGGDQPQHF	TGTGCCAGTAGTATAGCGGCAGGGGGAGATCAGCCCCAGCATTTT
TRBV19	TRBJ2-2	TRBD1	.	CASSIIGQGAAGELFF	TGTGCCAGTAGTATCATCGGGCAGGGGGCAGCAGGGGAGCTGTTTTTT
TRBV19	TRBJ1-2	.	.	CASRLPGVYGYTF	TGTGCCAGTAGGTTGCCGGGGGTATATGGCTACACCTTC
TRBV7-9	TRBJ2-7	.	.	CASSGDLQGYEQYF	TGTGCCAGCAGCGGGGATTTACAGGGTTACGAGCAGTACTTC
TRBV11-2	TRBJ2-3	TRBD1	.	CASSQQGASTDTQYF	TGTGCCAGCAGCCAACAGGGGGCGAGCACAGATACGCAGTATTTT
TRBV10-3	TRBJ2-7	TRBD2	.	CAVLAGEQAYEQYF	TGTGCCGTTCTAGCGGGAGAACAGGCCTACGAGCAGTACTTC
TRBV7-2	TRBJ2-2	.	.	CASSLGGGRTGELFF	TGTGCCAGCAGCTTAGGTGGGGGCCGGACCGGGGAGCTGTTTTTT
TRBV2	TRBJ1-1	.	.	CASNGYRAGEVAEAFF	TGTGCCAGCAACGGGTATAGGGCGGGGGAAGTCGCTGAAGCTTTCTTT
TRBV19	TRBJ2-3	.	.	CARYPGKITDTQYF	TGTGCCAGGTACCCGGGAAAAATCACAGATACGCAGTATTTT
TRBV7-9	TRBJ2-5	TRBD1	.	CASSRDRLSETQYF	TGTGCCAGCAGCCGGGACAGACTCTCGGAGACCCAGTACTTC
TRBV28	TRBJ2-3	TRBD2	.	CASSGTSGRITDTQYF	TGTGCCAGCAGTGGGACTAGCGGGAGGATCACAGATACGCAGTATTTT
TRBV27	TRBJ2-1	.	once	CASSLSSYEGQFF	TGTGCCAGCAGTCTCTCCTCCTACGAGGGGCAGTTCTTC
TRBV2	TRBJ1-1	.	.	CASTRELKEVGGWDKDEAFF	TGTGCCAGCACTCGCGAACTTAAGGAAGTTGGCGGTTGGGACAAGGATGAAGCTTTCTTT
TRBV4-2	TRBJ1-1	.	.	CASSQGGGSMNTEAFF	TGTGCCAGCAGCCAGGGGGGAGGGAGTATGAACACTGAAGCTTTCTTT
TRBV11-3	TRBJ2-7	TRBD1	.	CASSLLIGQGAVYEQYF	TGTGCCAGCAGCTTATTGATTGGGCAGGGGGCCGTCTACGAGCAGTACTTC
TRBV5-6	TRBJ1-2	TRBD1	.	CASSLGQGAYGYTF	TGTGCCAGCAGCTTGGGTCAGGGGGCCTATGGCTACACCTTC
TRBV28	TRBJ2-7	.	.	CASSLGQNYEQYF	TGTGCCAGCAGTTTAGGACAGAACTACGAGCAGTACTTC
TRBV7-3	TRBJ2-5	.	.	CASSSSSQPGTQYF	TGTGCCAGCAGCTCTTCGTCCCAGCCAGGGACCCAGTACTTC
TRBV19	TRBJ1-3	TRBD1	.	CASSRQGAPNTIYF	TGTGCCAGTAGTCGACAGGGGGCGCCGAACACCATATATTTT
TRBV5-1	TRBJ1-4	.	.	CASSLDGRTNEKLFF	TGCGCCAGCAGCTTGGATGGGAGAACTAATGAAAAACTGTTTTTT
TRBV2	TRBJ2-1	TRBD2	.	CASRTGTSGANEQFF	TGTGCCAGCAGGACCGGGACTAGCGGAGCCAATGAGCAGTTCTTC
TRBV5-1	TRBJ2-1	TRBD2	.	CASSPGLAGQTGREQFF	TGCGCCAGCAGCCCCGGACTAGCGGGACAGACAGGTAGAGAGCAGTTCTTC
TRBV28	TRBJ2-3	.	.	CASRLAVSTDTQYF	TGTGCCAGTAGGTTAGCGGTAAGCACAGATACGCAGTATTTT
TRBV5-1	TRBJ2-7	.	.	CASSFPQGEEQYF	TGCGCCAGCAGCTTTCCACAGGGTGAGGAGCAGTACTTC
TRBV28	TRBJ2-2	TRBD1	once	CASSLGDRGVGELFF	TGTGCCAGCAGTTTGGGCGACAGGGGAGTGGGGGAGCTGTTTTTT
TRBV2	TRBJ2-1	TRBD1	.	CASSGQGASYNEQFF	TGTGCCAGCAGTGGACAGGGGGCCTCCTACAATGAGCAGTTCTTC
TRBV2	TRBJ2-4	.	few	CASSDRGPSKNIQYF	TGTGCCAGCAGTGACAGGGGTCCCAGCAAAAACATTCAGTACTTC
TRBV9	TRBJ1-1	.	.	CASSAGVNTEAFF	TGTGCCAGCAGCGCCGGGGTGAACACTGAAGCTTTCTTT
TRBV7-2	TRBJ2-1	.	.	CASSWANDNEQFF	TGTGCCAGCAGCTGGGCTAACGACAATGAGCAGTTCTTC
TRBV28	TRBJ1-1	.	.	CASSFAINRNTEAFF	TGTGCCAGCAGTTTTGCTATCAATAGGAACACTGAAGCTTTCTTT
TRBV7-2	TRBJ2-1	.	.	CASTQTGIGNWEQFF	TGTGCCAGCACCCAAACAGGTATAGGGAACTGGGAGCAGTTCTTC
TRBV27	TRBJ2-3	.	.	CASSLGRQSHTQYF	TGTGCCAGCAGTTTGGGAAGACAGTCCCATACGCAGTATTTT
TRBV10-1	TRBJ2-1	TRBD2	.	CASSVGRLAANNEQFF	TGCGCCAGCAGTGTAGGTCGACTAGCGGCTAACAATGAGCAGTTCTTC